This TCR beta chain was recovered during a study of blood T cell repertoires in COVID-19. Participants were aged about 18 to 95 years, lived in 20 to 30 US areas, and enrolled virtually. The study counted Cohort 3 donors as recovered given two negative PCRs, clearance, or symptom resolution. CDR1 and CDR2 from the germline V gene are MNHEY and SVGAGI. The CDR3 is made up of 16 amino acids. The V segment lost 0 bases and the J segment 4 bases; nucleotides outside the gene matches: 5. Per the authors' pipeline: Scientists estimated how many nucleated cells there were by amplifying reference gene primers. Generated by immunoSEQ multiplex PCR, the TCRdb table keeps only in-frame clones and is missing some. V and J calls plus clone size are reproduced from that table; the DNA served to infer D and trimming. This repertoire shows about 370,000 clones, 85% to 90% found once; its top ten account for 1%.

The specimen was PBMCs or T cells enriched from blood (not recorded which). The V call is TRBV6-5, the J call TRBJ2-7, with 11 bases identical to TRBD2. The receptor was isolated from a man between 18 and 29 years old who had recovered from COVID-19. The CDR3 loop is CASSYSGTSGVYEQYF. CDR3 sequence (DNA): TGTGCCAGCAGTTACTCCGGGACTAGCGGAGTGTACGAGCAGTACTTC.